This record concerns one T cell receptor (beta chain) sequence. The sample is drawn from a study of blood T cell repertoires in COVID-19. Looking at the study overall: Acute and convalescent COVID-19 samples came from the United States, Italy and Spain. Sample material is recorded as cDNA or gDNA derived from T cells, B-cell-depleted T cells, or PBMCs.

CDR1 and CDR2 from the germline V gene are KGHDR and SFDVKD. The CDR3 totals 14 residues. Trimming removed 3 bases from V and 6 bases from J; junction bases left unmatched: 3. In the source study's methods: Quantification of nucleated cells was approximated via reference gene primer amplification. Measured with immunoSEQ multiplex PCR; TCRdb has only the in-frame clones, and not every one. Clone size and V and J calls were adopted from that table, with D and trimming inferred from the DNA. The sample yields some 110,000 clones, about four fifths seen once. This sequence was found in an elderly woman with acute or convalescent COVID-19. Sequencing was done on a sample of peripheral blood. The chain employs TRBV24-1 and TRBJ1-2, with 10 bases fitting TRBD1. The chain's CDR3 is CATSDAGQGDGYTF. DNA of the CDR3: TGTGCCACCAGTGATGCTGGACAGGGGGATGGCTACACCTTC.